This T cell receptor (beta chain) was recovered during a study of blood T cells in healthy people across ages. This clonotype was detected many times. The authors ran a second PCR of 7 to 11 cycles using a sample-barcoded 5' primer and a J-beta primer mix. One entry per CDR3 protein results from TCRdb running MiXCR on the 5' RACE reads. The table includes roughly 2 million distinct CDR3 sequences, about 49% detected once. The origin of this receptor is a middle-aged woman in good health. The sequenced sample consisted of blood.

The CDR3 DNA sequence: TGTGCCAGCAGTTACTCGGTCCAAGAGACCCAGTACTTC. It codes for CASSYSVQETQYF. This chain uses TRBV6-5 with TRBJ2-5; D not resolved. CDR1 MNHEY and CDR2 SVGAGI come from the germline V gene. Between the trimmed V and J ends, which lost 0 bases and 1 base, there was a span of 3 bases. The CDR3 covers 13 residues.